This T cell receptor beta chain was recorded in a study of blood T cell repertoires in COVID-19. Libraries were prepared by immunoSEQ multiplex PCR; TCRdb keeps only in-frame clonotypes and omits some of them. Of about 120,000 clones listed, roughly 84% are singletons. The CDR3 totals 18 residues. The TCR originated in a woman under 40 who had recovered from COVID-19. The material sequenced was PBMCs or T cells enriched from blood (not recorded which). V gene TRBV21-1 combines with J gene TRBJ2-7; no DNA check was done on the table's D call, TRBD2. TRBV21-1 is labeled a pseudogene. CDR3 residues: CASSNPKLAGHLYYEQYF. The DNA for the CDR3 is TGTGCCAGCAGCAACCCCAAACTAGCGGGACACCTCTACTACGAGCAGTACTTC.